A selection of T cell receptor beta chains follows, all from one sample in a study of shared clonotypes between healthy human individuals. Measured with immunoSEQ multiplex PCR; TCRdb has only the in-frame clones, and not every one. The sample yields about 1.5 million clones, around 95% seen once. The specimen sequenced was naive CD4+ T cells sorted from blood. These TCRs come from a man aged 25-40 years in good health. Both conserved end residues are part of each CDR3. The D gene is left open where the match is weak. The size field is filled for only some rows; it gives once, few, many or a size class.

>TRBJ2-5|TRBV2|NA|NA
TGTGCCAGCAGTGGCTCACGCCAAGAGACCCAGTACTTC
CASSGSRQETQYF
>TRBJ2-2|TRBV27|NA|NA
TGTGCCAGCAGCAGAACCGGCGGCTTGGGGATACCGAACACCGGGGAGCTGTTTTTT
CASSRTGGLGIPNTGELFF
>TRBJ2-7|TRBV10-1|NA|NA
TGCGCCAGCAGTGAGTCCAGCTACGAGCAGTACTTC
CASSESSYEQYF
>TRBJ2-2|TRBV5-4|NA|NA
TGTGCCAGCAGCTTGGTAGGAGGCCTGGGGGAGCTGTTTTTT
CASSLVGGLGELFF
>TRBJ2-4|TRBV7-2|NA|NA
TGTGCCAGCAGCTTCAGGGGCCGAAACATTCAGTACTTC
CASSFRGRNIQYF
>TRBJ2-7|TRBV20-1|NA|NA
TGCAGTGCTTCCGAGGGCTACGAGCAGTACTTC
CSASEGYEQYF
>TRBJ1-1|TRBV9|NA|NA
TGTGCCAGCAGCGTAGAGAGGTCGAACACTGAAGCTTTCTTT
CASSVERSNTEAFF
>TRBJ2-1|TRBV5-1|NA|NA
TGCGCCAGCAGCCTGGGCTCCTACAATGAGCAGTTCTTC
CASSLGSYNEQFF
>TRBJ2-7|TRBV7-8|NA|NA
TGTGCCAGCAGCTTAGGTGGGAGGATTTTCGAGCAGTACTTC
CASSLGGRIFEQYF
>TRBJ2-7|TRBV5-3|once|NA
TGTGCCAGAAGCTTGGACGGTTCCGAGTACTACGAGCAGTACTTC
CARSLDGSEYYEQYF
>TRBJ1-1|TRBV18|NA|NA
TGTGCCAGCTCACCAAAACAGGAAATGAACACTGAAGCTTTCTTT
CASSPKQEMNTEAFF
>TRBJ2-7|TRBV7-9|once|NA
TGTGCCAGCAGAGGACAGACCTACGAGCAGTACTTC
CASRGQTYEQYF
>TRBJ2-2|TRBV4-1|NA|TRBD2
TGCGCCAGCAGCCTGCGTATCCTAGCGGGATACACCGGGGAGCTGTTTTTT
CASSLRILAGYTGELFF
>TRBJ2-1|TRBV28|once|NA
TGTGCCAGCAGTTTAAGACTAGGCTCCTCTTTCGGCTCCTACAATGAGCAGTTCTTC
CASSLRLGSSFGSYNEQFF
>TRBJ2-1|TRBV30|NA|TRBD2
TGTGCCTGGAGCCCGGGACTAGTGGTCTACAATGAGCAGTTCTTC
CAWSPGLVVYNEQFF
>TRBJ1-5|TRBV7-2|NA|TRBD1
TGTGCCAGCAGGAGGACAGGGAATCAGCCCCAGCATTTT
CASRRTGNQPQHF
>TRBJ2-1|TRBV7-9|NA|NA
TGTGCCAGCAGCTTAGTTGCGGGGACCGACAATGAGCAGTTCTTC
CASSLVAGTDNEQFF
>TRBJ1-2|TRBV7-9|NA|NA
TGTGCCAGCAGCTTCCCGAATACCGGGGCTACTAACTATGGCTACACCTTC
CASSFPNTGATNYGYTF
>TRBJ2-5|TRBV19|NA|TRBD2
TGTGCCAGTAGATATAGCGGGAGTAAAGAGACCCAGTACTTC
CASRYSGSKETQYF
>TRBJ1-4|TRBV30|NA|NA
TGTGCCTGGACAGGGCCCGCGGGAGAAAAACTGTTTTTT
CAWTGPAGEKLFF
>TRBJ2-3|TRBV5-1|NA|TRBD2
TGCGCCAGCAGCCCGACTAGCGGAGGAGTCGTTAACACAGATACGCAGTATTTT
CASSPTSGGVVNTDTQYF
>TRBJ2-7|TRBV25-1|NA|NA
TGTGCCAGCAGTGAAGGAGGGTCCTACGAGCAGTACTTC
CASSEGGSYEQYF
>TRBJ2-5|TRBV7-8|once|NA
TGTGCCAGCAGCTCCTTTCTGGAGACCCAGTACTTC
CASSSFLETQYF
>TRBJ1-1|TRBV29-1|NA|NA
TGCAGCGACGATGGTGACACTGAAGCTTTCTTT
CSDDGDTEAFF
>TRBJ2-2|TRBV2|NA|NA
TGTGCCAGCAGTCCCACCGGGGAGCTGTTTTTT
CASSPTGELFF
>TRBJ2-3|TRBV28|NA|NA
TGTGCCAGCAGTCCAAGTTCCGCGGATGCCACAGATACGCAGTATTTT
CASSPSSADATDTQYF
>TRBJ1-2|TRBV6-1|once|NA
TGTGCCAGCAGTGAAGCGGGGGGGCAGAGCGGCTACACCTTC
CASSEAGGQSGYTF
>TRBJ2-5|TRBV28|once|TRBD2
TGTGCCAGCAGTCCATTAGCGGGAACCCAAGAGACCCAGTACTTC
CASSPLAGTQETQYF
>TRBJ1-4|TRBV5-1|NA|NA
TGCGCCAGCAGCTTCGGGGTAGAAGAAAAACTGTTTTTT
CASSFGVEEKLFF
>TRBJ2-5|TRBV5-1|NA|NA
TGCGCCAGCAGCTTTAAGGGAGCTGCCTTCCAAGAGACCCAGTACTTC
CASSFKGAAFQETQYF
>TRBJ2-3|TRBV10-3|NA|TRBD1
TGTGCCATCAGTGAGTCCGGGACAGGGCTTGACACAGATACGCAGTATTTT
CAISESGTGLDTDTQYF
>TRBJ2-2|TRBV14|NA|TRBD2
TGTGCCAGCAGCCAAGCTAGCGGGAGATCCGGGGAGCTGTTTTTT
CASSQASGRSGELFF
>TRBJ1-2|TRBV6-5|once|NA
TGTGCCAGCAGTTACTCGAGGGTTCGGGGGGCCTATGGCTACACCTTC
CASSYSRVRGAYGYTF
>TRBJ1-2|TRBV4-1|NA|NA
TGCGCCAGCAGCCAAGAAGAGGGGACCTATGGCTACACCTTC
CASSQEEGTYGYTF
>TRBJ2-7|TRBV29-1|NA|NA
TGCAGCGTTGAAGATAGGGGCTACGAGCAGTACTTC
CSVEDRGYEQYF
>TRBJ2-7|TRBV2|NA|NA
TGTGCCAGCAGTCTCACAAGGGAGCAGTACTTC
CASSLTREQYF